Presented here are 9 T cell receptor beta chains from one specimen sequenced in a study of monozygotic twins with inflammatory bowel disease. TCRdb reprocessed the 5' RACE reads, with one entry per CDR3 protein and no DNA. The sample's table shows a few hundred thousand distinct CDR3 sequences. Sequencing was done on a sample of blood. Receptor source: a human donor with ulcerative colitis or Crohn's disease, or a healthy co-twin of an affected twin (not recorded which).

The rearrangement uses TRBV3-1 and TRBJ1-5. There are 13 residues in the CDR3. Germline values: CDR1 LGHDT, CDR2 YNNKEL (reference sequence). The CDR3 spells CASSQDRFQPQHF.

The rearrangement uses TRBV6-5 and TRBJ2-6; TCRdb's D call of TRBD1 is untestable without DNA. Germline V gene lookup returns CDR1 MNHEY and CDR2 SVGAGI. The CDR3 contains 17 residues. The CDR3 spells CASSYGTGTSGANVLTF.

V is TRBV27 and J is TRBJ2-7; absent DNA, TCRdb's TRBD1 call cannot be checked. Germline V CDR1 and CDR2: MNHEY, SMNVEV (reference sequence). CDR3 length: 15 amino acids. CDR3 amino acids: CASSLSWGSLREQYF.

The chain recombines TRBV5-6 with TRBJ1-6. This CDR3 is built from 14 residues. The V gene's germline CDR1 is SGHDT and CDR2 YYEEEE. CDR3 region: CASSDGALGSPLHF.

J is TRBJ1-6 and V is TRBV2. The length of the CDR3 is 14 residues. Germline lookup yields CDR1 SNHLY and CDR2 FYNNEI. CDR3 amino acids: CASSVSANNSPLHF. Complete variable domain (other parts from reference TRBV2 and TRBJ1-6): EPEVTQTPSHQVTQMGQEVILRCVPISNHLYFYWYRQILGQKVEFLVSFYNNEISEKSEIFDDQFSVERPDGSNFTLKIRSTKLEDSAMYFCASSVSANNSPLHFGNGTRLTVT.

The chain links TRBV7-2 to TRBJ1-6; TCRdb returns TRBD1, unconfirmable since there is no DNA. Germline V gives CDR1 SGHTA, CDR2 FQGNSA. The CDR3 length is 14 residues. CDR3: CASSTTGVRSPLHF.

The chain joins TRBV11-2 to TRBJ2-4; the D call of TRBD1 rests on TCRdb alone, since no DNA is present to check it. Germline V gives CDR1 SGHAT, CDR2 FQNNGV. This CDR3 region has 19 residues. The CDR3 region is CASSSPSWGATLAKNIQYF.

The chain couples TRBV7-8 to TRBJ2-1; absent DNA, TCRdb's TRBD2 call cannot be checked. Germline V CDR1 and CDR2: SGHVS, FQNEAQ. The CDR3 extends over 17 amino acids. The CDR3 sequence: CASSLARLAGSYNEQFF.

This chain's CDR3 is CASSKGRGAESPLHF. V gene TRBV4-3 combines with J gene TRBJ1-6; absent DNA, TCRdb's TRBD1 call cannot be checked. The CDR3 sequence is 15 residues long. CDR1 is LGHNA, CDR2 YSLEER, per germline.